Listed here is a single T cell receptor beta chain. Its antigen remains unknown. The data stem from a study of shared clonotypes between healthy human individuals. Findings and caveats of the study: Compared with memory subsets, naive subsets generally had larger estimated richness.

Libraries were prepared by immunoSEQ multiplex PCR; TCRdb keeps only in-frame clonotypes and omits some of them. The table records about 120,000 clones, around 65% of them present only once. The CDR3 extends over 18 amino acids. CDR1 and CDR2 (germline): SNHLY, FYNNEI. The germline V and J ends were trimmed by 9 bases and 5 bases, with 29 bases remaining between them. The TCR originated in a woman aged 25-40 years in good health. V usage is TRBV2 and J usage is TRBJ2-1; D perhaps matches TRBD2 (6 bases). The sequenced sample consisted of memory CD8+ T cells sorted from blood. Subset reported: CD45RO+ cells pooled with CCR7-negative TemRA cells. The chain's CDR3 is CASTEAGRDKVLDNEQFF. The CDR3 DNA follows: TGTGCCAGTACCGAGGCGGGAAGAGATAAGGTTTTGGACAATGAGCAGTTCTTC.